Shown below are 10 T cell receptor beta chains from a single sample sequenced in a study of blood T cell repertoires in COVID-19. Profiled with immunoSEQ multiplex PCR; TCRdb holds only in-frame clones, not every one. Of about 60,000 clones in the sample, around 73% are singletons; the top ten hold roughly 12%. The source material was peripheral blood. Every receptor here comes from an elderly man with acute or convalescent COVID-19.

The chain recombines TRBV19 with TRBJ1-2; the match to TRBD1 covers 8 bases. This CDR3 is built from 15 residues. Germline values: CDR1 LNHDA, CDR2 SQIVND (reference sequence). The V and J ends lost 6 bases and 5 bases, in that order; junction bases with no gene match: 11. The DNA for the CDR3 is TGTGCCAGTAGAAGATCTGGGACAGGCCCTTATGGCTACACCTTC. The encoded protein is CASRRSGTGPYGYTF.

J is TRBJ1-4 and V is TRBV19, with D uncertain. V gave up 5 bases and J gave up 8 bases, with 12 bases separating them. The CDR3 covers 13 residues. The germline CDR1 and CDR2 sequences are LNHDA and SQIVND (reference sequence). CDR3 DNA sequence: TGTGCCAGTAGTCCCCGGTCGGTAGAAAAACTGTTTTTT. This encodes CASSPRSVEKLFF.

This clone showed up just a few times. The chain couples TRBV6-5 to TRBJ2-2, with a tentative D call TRBD2 (6 bases). The germline V gene encodes CDR1 MNHEY and CDR2 SVGAGI. V lost 0 bases and J 5 bases, leaving 13 bases between the germline ends. The CDR3 length is 16 residues. The CDR3 nucleotides are TGTGCCAGCAGTTACTCGGACGGGAGACCTACCGGGGAGCTGTTTTTT. Translating it yields CASSYSDGRPTGELFF.

The chain combines TRBV5-5 with TRBJ2-7; D gene unclear. V was pared by 4 bases and J by 0 bases, with 17 bases between. The CDR3 covers 16 residues. CDR1 SGHKS and CDR2 YYEKEE come from the germline V gene (reference sequence). The CDR3 DNA reads TGTGCCAGCAGCCCCACCCTGGCGGTTACCTCCTACGAGCAGTACTTC. Translated, it gives CASSPTLAVTSYEQYF.

This clone occurred a few times. The rearrangement joins TRBV5-6 to TRBJ2-2; the match to TRBD2 covers 10 bases. The CDR3 length is 16 residues. The germline CDR1 and CDR2 sequences are SGHDT and YYEEEE. V lost 2 bases, J lost 2 bases, and 3 bases stayed unmatched. In nucleotides, the CDR3 is TGTGCCAGCAGCTTAGGACTAGCGGAAAACACCGGGGAGCTGTTTTTT. Its translation is CASSLGLAENTGELFF.

V is TRBV13 and J is TRBJ2-3, with no clear D. The CDR3 loop spans 14 amino acids. Trimming stripped 11 bases from V and 2 bases from J, with 17 bases between. The germline CDR1 and CDR2 sequences are PRHDT and FYEKMQ (reference sequence). This CDR3 is CASRRGSNTDTQYF. The CDR3 nucleotides read TGTGCCTCTAGAAGAGGCTCCAACACAGATACGCAGTATTTT.

This rearrangement joins TRBV5-6 to TRBJ1-1, with 11 bases fitting TRBD1. This CDR3 contains 14 residues. Per the germline V gene, CDR1 is SGHDT and CDR2 is YYEEEE. Trimming took 5 bases from V and 4 from J; bases not matched to a gene: 4. The CDR3 spells CASSRTGGPTEAFF. CDR3 in DNA: TGTGCCAGCAGTAGGACAGGGGGCCCCACTGAAGCTTTCTTT.

V is TRBV5-6 and J is TRBJ2-7; D perhaps matches TRBD2 (6 bases). V lost 2 bases to trimming and J lost 2 bases, with 14 bases between them. This CDR3 has 15 amino acids. Per the germline V gene, CDR1 is SGHDT and CDR2 is YYEEEE. CDR3 sequence (DNA): TGTGCCAGCAGCTTTTATAGTGGGGGGACCTACGAGCAGTACTTC. Translation gives CASSFYSGGTYEQYF.

The chain couples TRBV15 to TRBJ1-5, with a tentative D call TRBD1 (6 bases). This CDR3 is built from 16 residues. Germline CDR1 LNHNV, CDR2 YYDKDF (reference sequence). Trimming took 0 bases from V and 9 from J, leaving 18 bases between them. In DNA form, the CDR3 reads TGTGCCACCAGCAGAGACCGGGACATGTCAAATATGCCCCAGCATTTT. As protein: CATSRDRDMSNMPQHF.

The V gene is TRBV11-3, the J gene TRBJ1-2, with TRBD1 matching over 8 bases. The CDR3 spans 14 residues. The germline gives CDR1 SGHNT, CDR2 YENEEA. J was trimmed by 0 bases and V by 5 bases; bases with no gene match: 2. CDR3 bases: TGTGCCAGCAGCCAGGGGGCAGCTAACTATGGCTACACCTTC. Residues: CASSQGAANYGYTF.